A single sample is the source of the 30 T cell receptor beta chains below, sequenced in a study of PD-1 blockade in classical Hodgkin lymphoma. Time point noted: cycle 4 day 1 (C4D1), after 6 weeks of nivolumab. Relapses following autologous stem cell transplantation were seen in all patients, with brentuximab vedotin exposure varying. Data came from immunoSEQ multiplex PCR; TCRdb stores just in-frame clones and leaves some out. The table lists 7,500 to 9,000 clones, about 83% of them singletons. The sequences come from peripheral blood mononuclear cells (PBMCs), collected before the fourth cycle of nivolumab. The receptor set was obtained from a human donor with classical Hodgkin lymphoma.

This clone has just one count. The chain couples TRBV4-1 to TRBJ2-2; D call uncertain. Germline CDR1 reads MGHRA; CDR2 reads YSYEKL. V dropped 1 base and J dropped 4 bases, with 7 bases sitting between them. The CDR3 contains 14 residues. The chain's CDR3 is CASSQGQLTGELFF. DNA of the CDR3: TGCGCCAGCAGCCAAGGACAACTCACCGGGGAGCTGTTTTTT.

The rearrangement joins TRBV2 to TRBJ2-7, with 11 bases fitting TRBD1. Germline CDR1 is SNHLY and CDR2 is FYNNEI. The ends lost 7 bases at V and 3 bases at J; junction bases unmatched: 8. There are 15 residues in the CDR3. The CDR3 loop reads CASTWIGTGGYEQYF. Here the CDR3 DNA reads TGTGCCAGCACGTGGATCGGGACAGGGGGCTACGAGCAGTACTTC.

The CDR3 loop is CASSLRASGSYEQYF. The DNA of the CDR3 is TGTGCCAGCAGCTTGAGGGCTAGCGGGAGTTACGAGCAGTACTTC. This sequence joins TRBV5-6 and TRBJ2-7; 10 nucleotides line up with TRBD2. The CDR3 is 15 amino acids. The germline CDR1 and CDR2 sequences are SGHDT and YYEEEE. V lost 1 base, J lost 4 bases, and 5 bases stayed unmatched.

This chain connects TRBV4-3 to TRBJ2-1, with a weak D call TRBD1 (6 bases). V was pared by 4 bases and J by 0 bases, with 13 bases between. Germline CDR1 LGHNA, CDR2 YSLEER. The CDR3 is made up of 16 amino acids. The CDR3 here is CASSRQASSSYNEQFF. The CDR3 DNA follows: TGCGCCAGCAGCCGACAGGCATCTAGCTCCTACAATGAGCAGTTCTTC.

The rearrangement uses TRBV6-4 and TRBJ2-1, with D hard to call. Germline values: CDR1 MRHNA, CDR2 SNTAGT. The CDR3 consists of 13 residues. The V end was cut by 1 base, the J end by 7 bases, with 8 bases between. DNA for the CDR3: TGTGCCAGCAGTGACTTGAATGGGAATGAGCAGTTCTTC. Translation gives CASSDLNGNEQFF.

The count of this clone is one. This chain joins TRBV19 and TRBJ2-5; the D is unclear. Matching the DNA end better, TRBJ2-7 makes the J call doubtful. Per germline, CDR1 LNHDA and CDR2 SQIVND (reference sequence). The CDR3 has 14 residues. CDR3 in amino acids: CASRKTESSYEQYF. CDR3 nucleotides: TGTGCCAGTAGGAAGACTGAGAGCTCCTACGAGCAGTACTTC.

This rearrangement joins TRBV5-4 to TRBJ2-7, with a weak D call TRBD1 (6 bases). Trimming took off 2 bases at V and 1 base at J, with 13 bases between the two ends. Germline lookup yields CDR1 SGHNT and CDR2 YYREEE (reference sequence). This CDR3 comprises 15 residues. CDR3 residues: CASSFETGKSYEQYF. The CDR3 DNA is TGTGCCAGCAGCTTCGAAACAGGGAAGTCCTACGAGCAGTACTTC.

The chain has TRBV7-4 and TRBJ1-2; no clear D. The germline V gene encodes CDR1 SGHVT and CDR2 SQSDAQ. CDR3 length equals 13 residues. Trimming removed 3 bases from V and 6 bases from J, with 11 bases in between. The CDR3 DNA follows: TGTGCCAGCAGCTTGAAATGGGTACATGGCTACACCTTC. Amino acid sequence: CASSLKWVHGYTF.

This clone appeared once. The chain employs TRBV27 and TRBJ2-1; TRBD1 is a possible D gene (5 bases). The CDR3 totals 13 residues. CDR1 is MNHEY and CDR2 is SMNVEV in the germline V gene (reference sequence). V shed 8 bases and J shed 7 bases, with 15 bases lying between them. CDR3 nucleotide sequence: TGTGCCAGCTGTGACATACAGGATAATGAGCAGTTCTTC. Its translation: CASCDIQDNEQFF.

The V gene is TRBV7-8, the J gene TRBJ2-2, with D tentatively TRBD2 (6 bases). Germline CDR1 SGHVS, CDR2 FQNEAQ. Trimming shortened V by 2 bases and J by 7 bases, and 14 bases separated the two germline ends. The CDR3 is 15 residues long. This CDR3 is CASSLSGEVSGELFF. In DNA, the CDR3 is TGTGCCAGCAGCTTATCGGGAGAAGTTAGCGGGGAGCTGTTTTTT. The variable domain in full, completed from reference TRBV7-8 and TRBJ2-2, reads GAGVSQSPRYKVAKRGQDVALRCDPISGHVSLFWYQQALGQGPEFLTYFQNEAQLDKSGLPSDRFFAERPEGSVSTLKIQRTQQEDSAVYLCASSLSGEVSGELFFGEGSRLTVL.

This chain links TRBV19 with TRBJ2-6; D is perhaps TRBD1 or TRBD2 (6 bases each). Trimming took 6 bases from V and 2 from J, leaving 11 bases between them. Germline assignment: CDR1 LNHDA and CDR2 SQIVND (reference sequence). The CDR3 length is 15 residues. CDR3 region: CASSGGGPGANVLTF. In DNA form, the CDR3 reads TGTGCCAGTAGCGGAGGGGGGCCTGGGGCCAACGTCCTGACTTTC.

As to this clone: At the DNA level, this CDR3 is encoded by other sequences in the same sample as well. The chain links TRBV19 to TRBJ2-7; 8 positions agree with TRBD1. V lost 5 bases, J lost 4 bases, and 4 bases stayed unmatched. CDR1 and CDR2 (germline): LNHDA, SQIVND (reference sequence). The CDR3 has 13 amino acids. The CDR3 is CASSRDRGYEQYF. The CDR3 DNA sequence: TGTGCCAGTAGTCGAGACAGGGGATACGAGCAGTACTTC.

The chain uses TRBV25-1 and TRBJ1-2; D gene unclear. Trimming stripped 3 bases from V and 8 bases from J, with 7 bases between. This CDR3 has 11 residues. Germline values: CDR1 MGHDK, CDR2 SYGVNS. The CDR3 DNA sequence: TGTGCCAGCAGTGACGTTTTCGGCTACACCTTC. Translation gives CASSDVFGYTF.

This chain links TRBV27 with TRBJ2-3, with 11 nucleotides matching TRBD1. The CDR3 extends over 15 amino acids. V gave up 6 bases and J gave up 4 bases; unmatched junction bases: 6. Germline-derived CDR1 and CDR2 are MNHEY and SMNVEV (reference sequence). The CDR3 DNA follows: TGTGCCAGCAGGCACGGACAGGGGGCTGCAGATACGCAGTATTTT. It yields the protein CASRHGQGAADTQYF.

This chain joins TRBV7-3 and TRBJ2-5, with TRBD1 as a possible D gene (5 bases). V lost 4 bases, J lost 4 bases, and 10 bases lay in between. Germline V gene data show CDR1 as SGHTA and CDR2 as FQGTGA. There are 13 residues in the CDR3. The CDR3 region has the DNA TGTGCCAGCAGCTCCCAGGGTCGAGAGACCCAGTACTTC. Its translation: CASSSQGRETQYF. Combining the CDR3 with reference TRBV7-3 and TRBJ2-5 gives the whole variable domain GAGVSQTPSNKVTEKGKYVELRCDPISGHTALYWYRQSLGQGPEFLIYFQGTGAADDSGLPNDRFFAVRPEGSVSTLKIQRTERGDSAVYLCASSSQGRETQYFGPGTRLLVL.

V gene TRBV6-6 combines with J gene TRBJ2-1; weak D call: TRBD2 (6 bases). Germline values: CDR1 MNHNY, CDR2 SVGAGI (reference sequence). This CDR3 comprises 15 residues. V was pared by 0 bases and J by 3 bases, with 9 bases between. The CDR3 DNA is TGTGCCAGCAGTTACTCGGGGGGAAACTACAATGAGCAGTTCTTC. Protein: CASSYSGGNYNEQFF.

The gene calls are TRBV27 and TRBJ1-5; D unresolved. From germline, CDR1 is MNHEY and CDR2 SMNVEV (reference sequence). V shed 2 bases and J shed 6 bases, with 17 bases lying between them. There are 16 residues in the CDR3. CDR3 sequence: CASSLRGGVFGQPQHF. CDR3 in DNA: TGTGCCAGCAGTTTACGGGGTGGGGTTTTCGGTCAGCCCCAGCATTTT.

The rearrangement links TRBV2 to TRBJ1-1, with TRBD1 matching over 10 bases. The CDR3 runs to 21 residues. Germline-derived CDR1 and CDR2 are SNHLY and FYNNEI. Germline trimming cut 2 bases from V and 5 bases from J; bases unmatched to any gene: 23. The CDR3 spells CASSEFGLPMGTGARRTEAFF. In DNA form, the CDR3 reads TGTGCCAGCAGTGAATTTGGTCTCCCGATGGGGACAGGGGCTCGGAGGACTGAAGCTTTCTTT.

This chain connects TRBV11-3 to TRBJ2-1; D not resolved. Trimming pared 8 bases from V and 5 bases from J, leaving 13 bases between. The germline V gene has CDR1 SGHNT and CDR2 YENEEA. The CDR3 contains 13 residues. CDR3 residues: CASPPPEDNEQFF. For the CDR3, the DNA is TGTGCCAGCCCCCCCCCAGAGGACAATGAGCAGTTCTTC.

This chain connects TRBV15 to TRBJ2-1, with TRBD1 matching over 7 bases. This CDR3 is built from 15 residues. Germline values: CDR1 LNHNV, CDR2 YYDKDF (reference sequence). The V gene end was trimmed by 0 bases and the J gene end by 6 bases; junction bases not matched to a gene: 5. CDR3 protein: CATSRDYRGLNEQFF. Written as DNA, the CDR3 is TGTGCCACCAGCAGAGACTATAGGGGGCTCAATGAGCAGTTCTTC.

The rearrangement joins TRBV10-2 to TRBJ2-7, with D possibly being TRBD2 (7 bases). This CDR3 spans 18 amino acids. Deletions cut 6 bases from V and 6 bases from J, with 30 bases between. Germline V gene data show CDR1 as WSHSY and CDR2 as SAAADI. This CDR3 is CASSTRYRARELSGEQYF. CDR3 nucleotides: TGCGCCAGCAGCACCAGATACAGGGCGCGGGAGTTGTCTGGCGAGCAGTACTTC.

This rearrangement joins TRBV11-2 to TRBJ2-1, with 7 bases matching TRBD2. The CDR3 has 15 amino acids. Germline loops: CDR1 SGHAT, CDR2 FQNNGV. Trimming took 6 bases from V and 8 from J; bases not matched to a gene: 13. CDR3 region: CASRPMTSSNHEQFF. The CDR3 DNA sequence: TGTGCCAGCAGACCAATGACTAGCTCCAACCATGAGCAGTTCTTC.

The chain has TRBV11-2 and TRBJ1-1, with 8 positions matching TRBD1. The germline V gene encodes CDR1 SGHAT and CDR2 FQNNGV. This CDR3 is built from 14 residues. The junction had 5 bases not matched to a gene; V was cut back by 3 bases and J by 5 bases. CDR3 DNA: TGTGCCAGCAGCTTCAACAGGGGGAGGACTGAAGCTTTCTTT. Translated: CASSFNRGRTEAFF.

V usage is TRBV11-2 and J usage is TRBJ2-1, with TRBD1 matching over 7 bases. CDR3 size: 14 residues. Germline values: CDR1 SGHAT, CDR2 FQNNGV. Trimming cost V 5 bases and J 2 bases; bases outside gene matches: 3. CDR3 bases: TGTGCCAGCAGCACGGGACAGACCTACAATGAGCAGTTCTTC. Encoded protein: CASSTGQTYNEQFF.

The chain joins TRBV28 to TRBJ2-7, with D possibly being TRBD1 or TRBD2 (7 bases each). The CDR3 runs 14 residues. CDR1 and CDR2 (germline): MDHEN, SYDVKM. Trimming stripped 5 bases from V and 5 bases from J, with 16 bases between. The CDR3 nucleotides read TGTGCCAGCAGTACAGGGGACTATTTTGACGAGCAGTACTTC. It specifies CASSTGDYFDEQYF.

This clone came up once. The chain couples TRBV6-5 to TRBJ2-5, with D tentatively TRBD2 (6 bases). The better agreement between TRBJ2-7 and the DNA end casts doubt on the J call. Germline V lookup: CDR1 MNHEY, CDR2 SVGAGI. This CDR3 region has 14 residues. The CDR3 DNA follows: TGTGCCAGCAGTTTTAGCGGCAGCTCCTACGAGCAGTACTTC. This sequence encodes CASSFSGSSYEQYF.

The J gene is TRBJ2-1, the V gene TRBV11-1; weak D call: TRBD2 (5 bases). The CDR3 has 15 amino acids. V was pared by 2 bases and J by 4 bases, with 12 bases between. Germline V CDR1 and CDR2: SGHAT, FQDESV (reference sequence). The chain's CDR3 is CASSLSEGLYNEQFF. As DNA, the CDR3 is TGTGCCAGCAGCTTATCCGAGGGCCTATACAATGAGCAGTTCTTC.

This rearrangement joins TRBV4-2 to TRBJ2-6; the D gene is possibly TRBD2 (6 bases). The CDR3 totals 17 residues. From germline, CDR1 is LGHNA and CDR2 YNFKEQ. The ends were cut back, 4 bases at V and 1 base at J, with 14 bases in the middle. The CDR3 reads CASSLGLGGSGANVLTF. In DNA, the CDR3 is TGTGCCAGCAGCCTGGGACTGGGCGGTTCTGGGGCCAACGTCCTGACTTTC.

This clone occurred once. The chain has TRBV5-1 and TRBJ2-5, with D perhaps assigned TRBD1 or TRBD2 (5 bases each). V was shortened by 5 bases and J by 3 bases, with 17 bases between the two germline ends. From germline, CDR1 is SGHRS and CDR2 YFSETQ. CDR3 length: 15 amino acids. The CDR3 here is CASRRVAQGEETQYF. CDR3 nucleotides: TGCGCCAGCAGGAGGGTCGCGCAGGGAGAAGAGACCCAGTACTTC.

This chain joins TRBV18 and TRBJ2-1; 7 bases fit TRBD1. V dropped 1 base and J dropped 4; count of bases not matched to a gene: 4. The CDR3 loop spans 15 amino acids. Germline loops: CDR1 KGHSH, CDR2 LQKENI. DNA for the CDR3: TGTGCCAGCTCACCACTTTACAGGGGATACAATGAGCAGTTCTTC. It specifies CASSPLYRGYNEQFF. Together with reference TRBV18 and TRBJ2-1, the CDR3 gives the full variable domain: NAGVMQNPRHLVRRRGQEARLRCSPMKGHSHVYWYRQLPEEGLKFMVYLQKENIIDESGMPKERFSAEFPKEGPSILRIQQVVRGDSAAYFCASSPLYRGYNEQFFGPGTRLTVL.